This TCR beta chain was retrieved from a study of shared clonotypes between healthy human individuals. Turning to the study itself: Donor composition was a couple of women and a few men, aged 18 to 49.

The CDR3 extends over 15 amino acids. Trimming stripped 4 bases from V and 4 bases from J, with 13 bases between. Germline lookup yields CDR1 SGHDN and CDR2 FVKESK. Every one of the donors was a Caucasian adult that lived in Nashville, Tennessee. Replicate sorted-subset PCRs were loaded with around 220 ng DNA, tens of thousands of T cell genomes. Clones were sequenced by immunoSEQ multiplex PCR, and TCRdb holds only the in-frame ones, with some missing. The sample shows some 1 million clones, 70% to 80% of them seen only once. The chain is built from TRBV14 and TRBJ2-2, with D perhaps matching TRBD1 or TRBD2 (5 bases each). Input material: memory CD4+ T cells sorted from blood. The subset denotes: CD45RA-negative fraction. This receptor was taken from a young man in good health. This chain's CDR3 is CASSPGVRGTGELFF. The CDR3 DNA reads as TGTGCCAGCAGCCCCGGAGTGAGGGGCACCGGGGAGCTGTTTTTT.